This T cell receptor (beta chain) is drawn from a study of cytomegalovirus exposure and HLA in healthy donors (dated by TCRdb to the late 2010s). Broadly, across the study: In an earlier analysis of under 750 of the donors, around 290 Gb of sequence data and some 120 million unique TCR beta sequences from 180 million or so T cells were reported. A later analysis re-analyzed previously published TCR beta repertoires from 600 to 850 donors and added high-resolution HLA genotyping to study TCR occurrence patterns. Along with the roughly 670-subject first cohort, a separate validation cohort of roughly 110 different subjects was used. Typing coverage varied by locus: about 629-630 donors for A, B, C, DRB1 and DQB1; 522 for DQA1; more than 600 for DPA1; about 450 for DPB1. The aim of the study was to test whether cataloging public T cell receptors could identify signatures of past pathogen exposure. Donor age, sex, ethnicity and CMV serostatus were compiled together with the repertoire data. A later genetic analysis used genome-wide SNP genotypes for about three fifths of the 666 donors, treating that subset as a discovery cohort. The study profiled the T cell repertoires of under 700 subjects by immunosequencing and related them to cytomegalovirus serostatus. Of the roughly 400 genotyped donors, over 65% fell in the genetic ancestry cluster associated with self-reported Caucasian donors. Every discovery cohort repertoire had been produced on one sequencing platform. Rather than using new phenotypic data, the later analysis identified candidate immune exposures from TCR beta sequences and from how often those sequences occurred across donors. The study combined high-throughput TCR immunosequencing, statistical association of individual TCRs with disease status, and machine learning to predict cytomegalovirus infection status. Among about 360 genotyped donors of the cohort, an average of 235,054 unique TCR beta nucleotide sequences were sequenced per donor, roughly a sixth of them non-productive. Roughly five DR-DQ haplotypes were handled as single units for association and clustering, since linkage in the cohort was strong. An early release covering roughly 600 HLA-typed donors comprised about 300 gigabases of sequencing data and 85 million or so unique TCR sequences. Class I and class II HLA loci were covered by the typing at four-digit resolution. To decide whether each TCR beta V gene segment behaved as functional or pseudogenic, an earlier analysis of some 600 of the donors relied on high-throughput TCR beta sequencing. On the study overall, not on this receptor specifically: Correlated functional status among segregating V segments might reflect linkage disequilibrium, but an unknown experimental factor could not be ruled out. This cohort had only TCR beta chains sequenced, and the lack of alpha or paired-chain data limited which features could be detected. According to a later analysis, most CMV-associated TCR beta chains appeared to be HLA-restricted, and the HLA associations seemed to be driven largely by CMV exposure. Because counts were too low, about 18 rarely observed V segments, including chromosome 9 orphons, were left out of the earlier analysis of approximately 500 of the donors. In a later analysis, HLA-associated TCR beta chains showed more clonal expansion and lower generation probabilities than non-associated chains that were equally common. An earlier analysis of approximately 570 of the donors showed that most TCR beta V segments appeared in productive rearrangements either about 87% or about 30% of the time, which broadly matched IMGT annotations. Across donors, most TCR sequences were observed very rarely, whereas some public TCRs were present in many individuals. A few of the identified cytomegalovirus-associated TCR beta chains were confirmed in vitro to be specific for cytomegalovirus antigens. The classifier was reported to diagnose cytomegalovirus status with high specificity and sensitivity in both the original and validation cohorts. A further reported finding was that TCR beta sequences accurately predicted the HLA-A and HLA-B alleles for most subjects in the first cohort. According to the authors, the approach could potentially be generalized to other disease states and immunological phenotypes. In the study, around 150 TCR beta chains were listed as associated with cytomegalovirus. A later analysis associated 16,951 TCR beta sequences with specific HLA alleles at a false discovery rate of 0.05. A cluster of highly shared sequence variants was judged likely to represent a technical artifact of the sequencing pipeline. In a later analysis, TCR association rates were found to vary across HLA loci, with the most associated TCRs seen for DRB1 alleles and the fewest for HLA-C alleles. Sequencing depth was assumed to be roughly uniform across donors in the presence/absence analyses, though that assumption may not hold. CMV serostatus was the only immune exposure information available for the cohort. Strong co-occurrence of HLA alleles, especially DR and DQ, made assigning TCR associations to individual alleles difficult. A later genetic analysis reported fewer N-insertions in productive TCRs among donors in an Asian-associated ancestry cluster than the roughly 700-donor mean. Because the 87-base-pair reads could not distinguish some IMGT-functional V segments, including TRBV6-2 and TRBV6-3, those segments were excluded. A later analysis reported that several top co-occurrence clusters appeared linked to parvovirus B19, influenza, CMV and Epstein-Barr virus. Because HLA typing was unavailable for some donors at each locus, only the typed subset was used in association tests. V-gene and J-gene trimming of TCR beta chains was associated with a missense DCLRE1C variant in a later genetic analysis, and the association was replicated in an independent cohort.

The cohort was made up of hundreds of healthy bone marrow donors. At the time of sampling, every cohort member was nominally healthy, though immune exposures that went unrecorded were likely present. The donor was CMV seropositive and was included in the group of some 290 seropositive cohort members. A peripheral blood sample was provided by each donor, and peripheral blood mononuclear cells were used for TCR beta sequencing. Genomic DNA was extracted from the blood cell samples with the Qiagen DNeasy Blood Extraction Kit. The receptor library was made with the immunoSEQ multiplex PCR assay. A mixture of 60 forward primers for TCR Vbeta segments and 13 reverse primers for TCR Jbeta segments was used in the multiplex PCR. A multiplex PCR assay on genomic DNA amplified the CDR3 region of rearranged TCR beta genes. The amplified TCR beta libraries were sequenced on the Illumina HiSeq System as 87-base-pair reads. The original methods were these. Across the 500 to 750 repertoires, a later analysis counted roughly 84 million unique TCR beta chains, around 11 million of which were shared by at least two donors. Raw reads were error-corrected and collapsed into unique sequences with a nearest-neighbor algorithm that merged closely related sequences to remove PCR and sequencing errors. To assign V, D and J gene segments, CDR3 sequences were aligned to IMGT reference sequences. For a sequence to be retained, at least a six-nucleotide match to both a V gene segment and a J gene segment was required. A rearrangement was called productive if the CDR3 had no stop codons and remained in frame with V and J, and every other rearrangement was called non-productive. Following IMGT convention, CDR3 was defined as the stretch from the second conserved V-encoded cysteine up to the conserved J-encoded phenylalanine. Sequences without an unambiguous match to a single V gene segment were excluded from the earlier analysis of a few hundred of the donors. In an earlier analysis of several hundred of the donors, V segments were called functional above 56.7% productive rearrangements and were called segregating when the between-donor standard deviation exceeded 5%. A statistical classification framework was built for diagnosing cytomegalovirus status from the catalog of TCR beta chain sequences. In a later analysis, TCR nucleotide sequences were compared against IMGT/GENE-DB human TR gene sequences so that V and J genes could be assigned. Using the TCRdist pipeline, a later analysis assigned CDR3 sequences along with most-parsimonious VDJ recombination scenarios. A later analysis defined each TCR beta chain by its CDR3 amino acid sequence plus V-gene family, and excluded reads lacking a unique V-gene family. As a way to deal with suspected cross-contamination and a sequencing artifact, a later analysis dropped hundreds of nucleotide sequences that were highly shared and had low generation probability. In a later analysis, a clonal expansion index was calculated for each public chain from normalized within-repertoire ranks of inferred template counts. Generation probabilities in a later analysis came from a VDJ recombination model fitted to out-of-frame rearrangements, and those results were checked against IGoR. In a later analysis, hypergeometric tests were used to score TCR-TCR, TCR-HLA and TCR-CMV co-occurrence, with a repertoire-size bias correction applied to TCR pairs. A later analysis estimated false discovery rates by permuting HLA or CMV assignments 20 times. In a later analysis, co-occurring TCRs were grouped with DBSCAN, and TCRdist sequence similarity was added when clustering was performed within HLA-allele-positive subsets. For co-occurrence clustering, repertoires with fewer than 30,000 or more than 120,000 public chains were excluded, along with 4 to 6 repertoires with anomalous nucleotide sharing. TCRdb retrieved this table from immuneACCESS and kept in-frame rearrangements only. Not all clones are present; in checked studies, unresolved V genes account for under half, and no reason is known for the remainder. The DNA was the basis for D and trimming; V, J and clone size are from that table. For this sample there are approximately 100,000 clones; roughly 69% appear just once. Of the sample, over 2.5% falls within the top ten clones.

With regard to this clone: Its antigen remains undetermined. The sample holds no much larger clone one base away, and base qualities are not on file.

At the junction V is shortened by 5 bases and J by 4 bases, with 21 bases in between. From a lookup of the germline V gene, CDR1 and CDR2 are SGHTA and FQGNSA. Including the terminal cysteine and phenylalanine, the CDR3 comprises 17 residues. Only CDR3 DNA remains: 51 bases, in frame from the first base. Recombination linked TRBV7-2 to TRBJ2-4; the D gene is perhaps TRBD2, from 6 matching bases. The receptor was derived from a man aged 45 to 65 in good health and CMV-seropositive. The source material was PBMCs. DNA sequence: TGTGCCAGCAGCCCCGGTCGAGGCGGGGCAAGTAAAAACATTCAGTACTTC. Its product reads: CASSPGRGGASKNIQYF. With the rest looked up from the reference TRBV7-2 and TRBJ2-4 genes rather than sequenced, the full variable domain is GAGVSQSPSNKVTEKGKDVELRCDPISGHTALYWYRQSLGQGLEFLIYFQGNSAPDKSGLPSDRFSAERTGGSVSTLTIQRTQQEDSAVYLCASSPGRGGASKNIQYFGAGTRLSVL.